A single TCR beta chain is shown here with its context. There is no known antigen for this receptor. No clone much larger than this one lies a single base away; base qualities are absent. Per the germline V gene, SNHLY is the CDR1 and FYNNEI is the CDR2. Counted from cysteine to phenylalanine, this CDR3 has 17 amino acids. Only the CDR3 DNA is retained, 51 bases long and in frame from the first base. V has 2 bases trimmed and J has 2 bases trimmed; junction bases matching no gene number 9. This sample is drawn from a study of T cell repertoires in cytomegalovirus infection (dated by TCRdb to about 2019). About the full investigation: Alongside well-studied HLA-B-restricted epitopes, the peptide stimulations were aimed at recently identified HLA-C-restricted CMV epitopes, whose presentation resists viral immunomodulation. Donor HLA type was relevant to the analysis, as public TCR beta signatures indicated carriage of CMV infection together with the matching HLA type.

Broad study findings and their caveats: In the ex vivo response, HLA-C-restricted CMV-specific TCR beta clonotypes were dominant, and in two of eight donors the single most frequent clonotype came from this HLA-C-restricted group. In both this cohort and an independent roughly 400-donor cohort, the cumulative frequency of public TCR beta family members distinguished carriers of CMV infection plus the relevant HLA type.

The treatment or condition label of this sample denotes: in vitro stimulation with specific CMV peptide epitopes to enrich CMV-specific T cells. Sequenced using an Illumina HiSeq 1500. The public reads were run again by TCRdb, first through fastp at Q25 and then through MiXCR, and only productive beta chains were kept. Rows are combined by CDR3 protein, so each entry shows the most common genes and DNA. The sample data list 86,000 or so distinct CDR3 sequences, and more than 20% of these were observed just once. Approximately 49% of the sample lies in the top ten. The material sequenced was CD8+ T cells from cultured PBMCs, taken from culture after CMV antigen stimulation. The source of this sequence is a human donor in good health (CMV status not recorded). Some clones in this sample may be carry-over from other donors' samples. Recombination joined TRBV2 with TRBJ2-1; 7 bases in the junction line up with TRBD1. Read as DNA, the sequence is TGTGCCAGCAGTGAACTTACGAGGGGGCTTACCTACAATGAGCAGTTCTTC. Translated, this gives CASSELTRGLTYNEQFF.